The 21 T cell receptor beta chains below were found in one sample sequenced in a study of blood T cell repertoires in COVID-19. TCRdb keeps only in-frame clones here, not all; method: immunoSEQ multiplex PCR. The sample consists of around 220,000 clones, approximately 86% of them appearing once. Sequencing input: peripheral blood. Every receptor here comes from a woman older than 75 with active or convalescent COVID-19.

This chain joins TRBV24-1 and TRBJ2-5, with D possibly matching TRBD1 (6 bases). This CDR3 is 16 amino acids long. Germline CDR1 and CDR2: KGHDR and SFDVKD. Trimming cost V 3 bases and J 0 bases, with 13 bases left between them. The CDR3 loop reads CATSDPRTANQETQYF. The CDR3 coding sequence is TGTGCCACCAGTGATCCGCGGACAGCTAACCAAGAGACCCAGTACTTC.

This sequence joins TRBV2 and TRBJ2-1; TRBD1 matches 8 bases. The CDR3 spans 13 residues. The V segment lost 6 bases and the J segment 9 bases; nucleotides outside the gene matches: 7. Germline V CDR1 and CDR2: SNHLY, FYNNEI. The CDR3 is CASRGQGKGEQFF. In DNA form, the CDR3 reads TGTGCCAGCAGAGGACAGGGAAAAGGTGAGCAGTTCTTC.

The chain carries TRBV3-1 (or the pseudogene TRBV3-2) and TRBJ2-5; 8 nucleotides match TRBD2. Germline V gene sequence: CDR1 LGHDT, CDR2 YNNKEL (reference sequence). The junction had 6 bases not matched to a gene; V was cut back by 3 bases and J by 3 bases. The CDR3 contains 15 residues. The CDR3 reads CASSHGLAREETQYF. The CDR3 nucleotides read TGTGCCAGCAGCCACGGACTAGCTAGGGAAGAGACCCAGTACTTC.

The rearrangement joins TRBV27 to TRBJ1-4; TRBD1 is a possible D gene (5 bases). The CDR3 runs 16 residues. Germline V CDR1 and CDR2: MNHEY, SMNVEV (reference sequence). The V gene lost 3 bases and the J gene lost 6 bases, with 17 bases spanning the gap. Here the CDR3 reads CASSLGGPMKYEKLFF. The CDR3, as DNA: TGTGCCAGCAGTTTGGGGGGACCAATGAAATATGAAAAACTGTTTTTT.

V usage is TRBV12-2 and J usage is TRBJ1-5; the table's D call, TRBD1, was not checked against the DNA. TRBV12-2 is assigned pseudogene status. This CDR3 region has 21 residues. In DNA, the CDR3 is TGTGCAAGTCGCTTAGCGCTACAGGGGGGGCGCCTCCTAATCGGCAATCAGCCCCAGCATTTT. Protein: CASRLALQGGRLLIGNQPQHF.

V usage is TRBV4-1 and J usage is TRBJ1-2, with a tentative D call TRBD1 (5 bases). The CDR3 has 16 amino acids. Germline CDR1 is MGHRA and CDR2 is YSYEKL. Trimming removed 0 bases at V and 8 bases at J, with 19 bases between. In nucleotides, the CDR3 is TGCGCCAGCAGCCAAGATTTCTTCGGACAATTGGGCGGCTACACCTTC. Amino acids: CASSQDFFGQLGGYTF.

This clone was picked up a small number of times. The chain couples TRBV30 to TRBJ1-5; D is uncertain. This CDR3 is built from 14 residues. V lost 3 bases to trimming and J lost 4 bases, with 13 bases between them. Per the germline V gene, CDR1 is GTSNPN and CDR2 is SVGIG (reference sequence). CDR3 sequence reads: CAWSPSGGNQPQHF. DNA for the CDR3: TGTGCCTGGAGCCCCTCCGGAGGAAATCAGCCCCAGCATTTT.

The chain combines TRBV7-9 with TRBJ2-7, with TRBD1 as a possible D gene (6 bases). V lost 0 bases, J lost 5 bases, and 8 bases lay in between. The CDR3 extends over 13 amino acids. From germline, CDR1 is SEHNR and CDR2 FQNEAQ (reference sequence). The DNA for the CDR3 is TGTGCCAGCAGCTTAGCAGGGGGTCACGAGCAGTACTTC. It specifies CASSLAGGHEQYF.

The table lists this clone with many counts. This chain uses TRBV6-5 with TRBJ1-1; D might be TRBD1 (5 bases). Per the germline V gene, CDR1 is MNHEY and CDR2 is SVGAGI. The CDR3 has 12 residues. V was pared by 7 bases and J by 5 bases, with 11 bases between. The CDR3 protein is CASTLGGTEAFF. CDR3 sequence (DNA): TGTGCCAGCACCCTGGGGGGAACTGAAGCTTTCTTT.

This chain connects TRBV10-1 to TRBJ2-3; D is perhaps TRBD2 (6 bases). Per germline, CDR1 WNHNN and CDR2 SYGVQD (reference sequence). The CDR3 has 14 residues. Trimming cost V 4 bases and J 4 bases, with 12 bases left between them. The CDR3 reads CASSGGVLPDTQYF. CDR3 bases: TGCGCCAGCAGTGGGGGGGTCCTTCCAGATACGCAGTATTTT.

The gene calls are TRBV19 and TRBJ1-2; D is ambiguous. With 1 base removed from V and 2 bases from J, the gap between germline ends came to 8 bases. Germline CDR1 is LNHDA and CDR2 is SQIVND (reference sequence). The CDR3 sequence is 14 residues long. CDR3 loop: CASSIGRVNYGYTF. The DNA for the CDR3 is TGTGCCAGTAGTATAGGCCGGGTCAACTATGGCTACACCTTC. Complete variable domain (other parts from reference TRBV19 and TRBJ1-2): DGGITQSPKYLFRKEGQNVTLSCEQNLNHDAMYWYRQDPGQGLRLIYYSQIVNDFQKGDIAEGYSVSREKKESFPLTVTSAQKNPTAFYLCASSIGRVNYGYTFGSGTRLTVV.

In DNA form, the CDR3 reads TGCGCCAGCAGCCAAGATCTTGTGGGGACAGGCTATGGCTACACCTTC. Its translation is CASSQDLVGTGYGYTF. V usage is TRBV4-1 and J usage is TRBJ1-2, with 8 positions matching TRBD1. The CDR3 is made up of 16 amino acids. Germline-derived CDR1 and CDR2 are MGHRA and YSYEKL. The junction had 7 bases not matched to a gene; V was cut back by 0 bases and J by 4 bases.

This clone showed up just a few times. V is TRBV6-6 and J is TRBJ2-7; D uncertain. This CDR3 has 13 amino acids. V lost 2 bases, J lost 2 bases, and 7 bases lay in between. Germline V gives CDR1 MNHNY, CDR2 SVGAGI (reference sequence). The CDR3 DNA reads as TGTGCCAGCAGTTACACACGTACCTACGAGCAGTACTTC. Encoded protein: CASSYTRTYEQYF.

CDR3 nucleotide sequence: TGTGCCAGCAGCCATGGCGGGAGTGGAGCAGATACGCAGTATTTT. Encoded protein: CASSHGGSGADTQYF. The chain combines TRBV3-1 (or the pseudogene TRBV3-2) with TRBJ2-3, with 7 bases aligning to TRBD2. J was trimmed by 4 bases and V by 3 bases; bases with no gene match: 7. This CDR3 spans 15 amino acids. Germline-derived CDR1 and CDR2 are LGHDT and YNNKEL (reference sequence).

The chain links TRBV5-1 to TRBJ2-7; D may be TRBD1 (5 bases). Germline-derived CDR1 and CDR2 are SGHRS and YFSETQ. The CDR3 consists of 15 residues. Trimming took off 0 bases at V and 2 bases at J, with 12 bases between the two ends. The CDR3 here is CASSLDQGPTYEQYF. CDR3 in DNA: TGCGCCAGCAGCTTGGATCAGGGCCCTACCTACGAGCAGTACTTC.

The chain combines TRBV30 with TRBJ1-1, with 8 bases matching TRBD1. Germline CDR1 and CDR2: GTSNPN and SVGIG (reference sequence). V shed 6 bases, J shed 1 base, and the junction held 4 bases outside the gene matches. The CDR3 has 13 amino acids. Written as DNA, the CDR3 is TGTGCCTGCGGACAGGGATGGAACACTGAAGCTTTCTTT. Residues: CACGQGWNTEAFF.

The chain carries TRBV5-1 and TRBJ1-1, with 7 bases lining up with TRBD1. V trimming: 4 bases; J trimming: 1 base; junction bases outside the gene matches: 10. Germline CDR1 reads SGHRS; CDR2 reads YFSETQ. The CDR3 is made up of 16 amino acids. The CDR3 here is CASSDPGGRGNTEAFF. CDR3 DNA: TGCGCCAGCAGCGATCCAGGGGGTAGGGGGAACACTGAAGCTTTCTTT.

This clone was detected a few times. J is TRBJ1-1 and V is TRBV10-3, with D hard to call. CDR1 is ENHRY, CDR2 SYGVKD, per germline. The V end was cut by 0 bases, the J end by 4 bases, with 12 bases between. The CDR3 consists of 15 residues. This chain's CDR3 is CAISESEGDGTEAFF. CDR3 nucleotide sequence: TGTGCCATCAGTGAGTCGGAGGGTGATGGCACTGAAGCTTTCTTT.

V and J are TRBV19 and TRBJ1-2, with 10 bases identical to TRBD1. This CDR3 comprises 15 residues. The V and J ends lost 6 bases and 3 bases, in that order; junction bases with no gene match: 7. The germline CDR1 and CDR2 sequences are LNHDA and SQIVND (reference sequence). DNA for the CDR3: TGTGCCAGTAGAACCTCGGACAGGGGGTACTATGGCTACACCTTC. This sequence encodes CASRTSDRGYYGYTF. The variable domain in full, completed from reference TRBV19 and TRBJ1-2, reads DGGITQSPKYLFRKEGQNVTLSCEQNLNHDAMYWYRQDPGQGLRLIYYSQIVNDFQKGDIAEGYSVSREKKESFPLTVTSAQKNPTAFYLCASRTSDRGYYGYTFGSGTRLTVV.

J is TRBJ1-5 and V is TRBV19; 9 positions match TRBD1. With V trimmed by 2 bases and J by 7 bases, 12 bases remained unmatched. This CDR3 spans 17 amino acids. Germline CDR1 is LNHDA and CDR2 is SQIVND (reference sequence). For the CDR3, the DNA is TGTGCCAGTAGTATATGGACAGGGGATCTTTCTAGACAGCCCCAGCATTTT. It yields the protein CASSIWTGDLSRQPQHF. Full variable domain (rest looked up from reference TRBV19 and TRBJ1-5): DGGITQSPKYLFRKEGQNVTLSCEQNLNHDAMYWYRQDPGQGLRLIYYSQIVNDFQKGDIAEGYSVSREKKESFPLTVTSAQKNPTAFYLCASSIWTGDLSRQPQHFGDGTRLSIL.

The V and J genes are TRBV6-5 and TRBJ1-1, with 8 bases aligning to TRBD1. This CDR3 is built from 15 residues. Germline V gene sequence: CDR1 MNHEY, CDR2 SVGAGI. With V trimmed by 6 bases and J by 0 bases, 6 bases remained unmatched. Here the CDR3 reads CASSRDRRMNTEAFF. Here the CDR3 DNA reads TGTGCCAGCAGCCGGGACAGGCGTATGAACACTGAAGCTTTCTTT.